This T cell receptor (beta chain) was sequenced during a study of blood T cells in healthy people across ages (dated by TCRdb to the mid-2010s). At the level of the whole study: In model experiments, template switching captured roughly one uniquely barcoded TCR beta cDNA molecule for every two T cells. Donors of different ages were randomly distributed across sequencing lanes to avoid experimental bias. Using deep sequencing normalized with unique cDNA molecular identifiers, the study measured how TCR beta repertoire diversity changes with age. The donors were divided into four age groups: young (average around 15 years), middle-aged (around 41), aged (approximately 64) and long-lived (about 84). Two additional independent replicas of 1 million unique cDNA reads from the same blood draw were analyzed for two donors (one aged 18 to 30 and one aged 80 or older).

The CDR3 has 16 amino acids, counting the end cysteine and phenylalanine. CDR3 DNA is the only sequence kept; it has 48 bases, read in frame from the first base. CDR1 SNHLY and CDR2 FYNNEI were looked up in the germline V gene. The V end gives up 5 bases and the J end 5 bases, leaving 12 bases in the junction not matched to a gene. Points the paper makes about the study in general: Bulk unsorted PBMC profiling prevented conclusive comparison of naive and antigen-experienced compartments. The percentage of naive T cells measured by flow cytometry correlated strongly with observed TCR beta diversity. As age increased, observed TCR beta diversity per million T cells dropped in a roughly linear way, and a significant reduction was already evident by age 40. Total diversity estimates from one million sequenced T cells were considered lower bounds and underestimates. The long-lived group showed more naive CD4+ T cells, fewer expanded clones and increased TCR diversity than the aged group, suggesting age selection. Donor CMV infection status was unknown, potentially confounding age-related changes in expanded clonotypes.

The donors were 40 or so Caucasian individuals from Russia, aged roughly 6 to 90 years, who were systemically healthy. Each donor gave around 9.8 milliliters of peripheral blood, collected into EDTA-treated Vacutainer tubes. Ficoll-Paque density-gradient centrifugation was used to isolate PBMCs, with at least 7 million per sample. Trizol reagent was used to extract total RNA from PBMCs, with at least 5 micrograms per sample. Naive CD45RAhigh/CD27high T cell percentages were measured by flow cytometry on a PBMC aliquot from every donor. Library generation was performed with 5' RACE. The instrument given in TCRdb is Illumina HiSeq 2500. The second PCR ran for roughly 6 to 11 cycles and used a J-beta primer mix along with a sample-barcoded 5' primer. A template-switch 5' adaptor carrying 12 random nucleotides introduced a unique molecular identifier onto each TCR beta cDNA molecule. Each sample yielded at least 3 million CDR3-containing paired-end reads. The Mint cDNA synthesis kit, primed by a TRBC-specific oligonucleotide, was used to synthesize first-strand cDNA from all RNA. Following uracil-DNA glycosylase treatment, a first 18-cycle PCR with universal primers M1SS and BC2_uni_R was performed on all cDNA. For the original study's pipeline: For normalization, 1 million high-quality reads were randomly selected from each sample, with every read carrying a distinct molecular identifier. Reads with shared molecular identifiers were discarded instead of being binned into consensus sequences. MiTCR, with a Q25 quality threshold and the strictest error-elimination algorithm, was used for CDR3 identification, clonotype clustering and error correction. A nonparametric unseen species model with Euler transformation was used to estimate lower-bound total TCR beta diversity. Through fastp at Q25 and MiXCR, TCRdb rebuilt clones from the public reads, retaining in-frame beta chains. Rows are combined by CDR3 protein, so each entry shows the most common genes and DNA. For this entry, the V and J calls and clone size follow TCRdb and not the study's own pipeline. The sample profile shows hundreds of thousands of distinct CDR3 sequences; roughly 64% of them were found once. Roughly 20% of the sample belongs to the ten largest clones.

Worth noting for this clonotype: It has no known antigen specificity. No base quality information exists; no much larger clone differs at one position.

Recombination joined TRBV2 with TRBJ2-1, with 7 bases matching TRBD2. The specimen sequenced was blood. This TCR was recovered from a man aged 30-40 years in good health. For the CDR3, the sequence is CASSRSTSYSDNEQFF. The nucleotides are TGTGCCAGCAGTCGGTCGACTAGCTATAGCGACAATGAGCAGTTCTTC.